This T cell receptor (beta chain) was sequenced for a study of early T cells in non-severe SARS-CoV-2 infection. Study context: It was bulk RNA from unsorted whole blood that was sequenced, and the chains were unpaired. General observations from the study: Anti-spike CD8 responses were favored in VDJdb matching, and private and CD4 specificities were missed.

This clonotype was seen many times. Its antigen is not known. V lost 3 bases and J lost 1, with 11 bases in between. The CDR3 extends over 14 amino acids. Per the germline V gene, CDR1 is DFQATT and CDR2 is SNEGSKA (reference sequence). Individual cDNA molecules each received unique molecular identifiers attached to them. From the 5' RACE reads, TCRdb called clonotypes with MiXCR, one entry per CDR3 protein. The sample includes 40,000 to 50,000 distinct CDR3 sequences, approximately 10% of them seen just once. The V call is TRBV20-1, the J call TRBJ2-3, with D tentatively TRBD1 or TRBD2 (5 bases each). Sequenced sample: whole blood. The receptor comes from an adult who was a healthcare worker with PCR-confirmed SARS-CoV-2 infection or an uninfected control (not recorded which). The CDR3 sequence is CSASGTPGTDTQYF. CDR3 bases: TGCAGTGCTAGCGGGACCCCGGGCACAGATACGCAGTATTTT.